The 31 T cell receptor beta chains given below trace back to one sample, sequenced in a study of cytomegalovirus exposure and HLA in healthy donors. Data came from immunoSEQ multiplex PCR; TCRdb stores just in-frame clones and leaves some out. This repertoire shows 100,000 to 150,000 clones, about 91% found once; its top ten account for 1% to 1.5%. The specimen was PBMCs. These receptor sequences come from a woman in her late teens or twenties in good health and CMV-seronegative.

This clone has only one observation. CDR3 sequence: CASSIQTGIGTGELFF. Written as DNA, the CDR3 is TGTGCCAGCAGCATCCAGACAGGGATAGGCACCGGGGAGCTGTTTTTT. This sequence joins TRBV11-2 and TRBJ2-2, with TRBD1 matching over 7 bases. The V gene end was trimmed by 5 bases and the J gene end by 4 bases; junction bases not matched to a gene: 10. The CDR3 covers 16 residues. Germline assignment: CDR1 SGHAT and CDR2 FQNNGV.

This clone has just a few counts. The chain carries TRBV5-1 and TRBJ2-7, with D possibly matching TRBD2 (5 bases). The CDR3 has 13 residues. V lost 1 base and J lost 2, with 7 bases in between. The germline V gene encodes CDR1 SGHRS and CDR2 YFSETQ. The CDR3 protein is CASSLRETYEQYF. DNA for the CDR3: TGCGCCAGCAGCTTGAGGGAGACCTACGAGCAGTACTTC.

J is TRBJ2-2 and V is TRBV10-1; TRBD2 is a possible D gene (6 bases). The CDR3 runs 15 residues. The V end was cut by 0 bases, the J end by 3 bases, with 8 bases between. Per germline, CDR1 WNHNN and CDR2 SYGVQD (reference sequence). The CDR3 DNA reads as TGCGCCAGCAGTGAGTCGTGGGGGGACACCGGGGAGCTGTTTTTT. Protein sequence: CASSESWGDTGELFF.

This chain joins TRBV7-6 and TRBJ1-6, with TRBD1 matching 7 bases. The CDR3 sequence is 14 residues long. Per germline, CDR1 SGHVS and CDR2 FNYEAQ. Losses at the gene ends were 4 bases for V and 9 bases for J; bases not matched to a gene: 6. CDR3 coding DNA: TGTGCCAGCAGCTGGGACAGCTTGTCTTCACCCCTCCACTTT. Encoded protein: CASSWDSLSSPLHF.

The rearrangement links TRBV5-1 to TRBJ2-3, with 15 bases aligning to TRBD2. CDR1 and CDR2 (germline): SGHRS, YFSETQ. The CDR3 runs to 20 residues. Trimming at V came to 4 bases and at J to 1 base, leaving 13 bases not matched to a gene. CDR3 in amino acids: CASSHRTSGGDYRGTDTQYF. The DNA of the CDR3 is TGCGCCAGCAGCCATAGGACTAGCGGGGGGGACTACCGGGGCACAGATACGCAGTATTTT.

The chain has TRBV5-1 and TRBJ2-4; tentatively, D is TRBD1 (6 bases). The length of the CDR3 is 14 residues. V was clipped by 4 bases and J by 4 bases, with 12 bases between them. From germline, CDR1 is SGHRS and CDR2 YFSETQ. The CDR3 coding sequence is TGCGCCAGCAGCCCCGGGACACCAAAAAACATTCAGTACTTC. As protein: CASSPGTPKNIQYF.

The V call is TRBV5-1, the J call TRBJ2-1; unclear D gene. CDR3 size: 14 residues. Germline V gives CDR1 SGHRS, CDR2 YFSETQ. V lost 1 base and J lost 7, with 12 bases in between. This CDR3 reads CASSLLPVQNEQFF. The CDR3 nucleotides read TGCGCCAGCAGCTTGTTGCCGGTGCAAAATGAGCAGTTCTTC.

This rearrangement joins TRBV7-9 to TRBJ2-2, with D perhaps TRBD2 (7 bases). The CDR3 contains 16 residues. Germline loops: CDR1 SEHNR, CDR2 FQNEAQ (reference sequence). V lost 2 bases, J lost 4 bases, and 14 bases lay in between. This chain's CDR3 is CASSLPAGAVTGELFF. The CDR3 nucleotides read TGTGCCAGCAGCTTACCTGCGGGGGCCGTCACCGGGGAGCTGTTTTTT.

This clone was counted a single time. V and J are TRBV7-6 and TRBJ1-2, with D perhaps TRBD1 (5 bases). Germline CDR1 reads SGHVS; CDR2 reads FNYEAQ. The CDR3 is 14 amino acids. V was trimmed by 2 bases and J by 8 bases, leaving 15 bases between them. The CDR3 sequence is CASSLSEGQQGYTF. The CDR3 coding sequence is TGTGCCAGCAGCTTATCTGAAGGACAACAGGGCTACACCTTC.

The chain employs TRBV6-5 and TRBJ2-5; maybe TRBD2 (5 bases). Germline CDR1 MNHEY, CDR2 SVGAGI. Trimming stripped 3 bases from V and 2 bases from J, with 10 bases between. The CDR3 sequence is 14 residues long. The CDR3 region has the DNA TGTGCCAGCAGTTATCTTACGGGGCAAGAGACCCAGTACTTC. Protein sequence: CASSYLTGQETQYF.

A single count supports this clone. This chain joins TRBV5-6 and TRBJ1-1, with TRBD1 as a possible D gene (5 bases). Trimming pared 0 bases from V and 1 base from J, leaving 7 bases between. CDR3 size: 14 residues. Germline CDR1 reads SGHDT; CDR2 reads YYEEEE. CDR3 sequence reads: CASSLGQRNTEAFF. As DNA, the CDR3 is TGTGCCAGCAGCTTGGGACAGCGGAACACTGAAGCTTTCTTT.

V usage is TRBV2 and J usage is TRBJ1-1; 9 bases agree with TRBD1. Trimming removed 4 bases from V and 6 bases from J; junction bases left unmatched: 6. This CDR3 has 14 residues. Germline V lookup: CDR1 SNHLY, CDR2 FYNNEI. The CDR3 reads CASSARDRAAEAFF. The CDR3 DNA reads TGTGCCAGCAGTGCCAGGGACAGGGCGGCTGAAGCTTTCTTT.

The V and J genes are TRBV6-1 and TRBJ1-5; D is uncertain. From germline, CDR1 is MNHNS and CDR2 SASEGT. CDR3 length equals 12 residues. With 10 bases removed from V and 9 bases from J, the gap between germline ends came to 16 bases. This CDR3 reads CATDPAGRPQHF. CDR3 DNA sequence: TGTGCCACCGACCCGGCGGGGAGGCCCCAGCATTTT.

The chain uses TRBV25-1 and TRBJ1-2; 8 positions agree with TRBD1. The V gene's germline CDR1 is MGHDK and CDR2 SYGVNS. CDR3 length equals 15 residues. With 5 bases clipped from V and 5 bases from J, the junction kept 10 bases outside the gene matches. The CDR3 bases are TGTGCCAGCAGTCCCCCGGGACAGGAACTATATGGCTACACCTTC. Its protein is CASSPPGQELYGYTF.

This clone was counted once. The chain combines TRBV6-1 with TRBJ1-1; D is ambiguous. This CDR3 comprises 11 residues. The germline V gene has CDR1 MNHNS and CDR2 SASEGT. V was trimmed by 10 bases and J by 7 bases, leaving 13 bases between them. For the CDR3, the DNA is TGTGCCACGCGCCCTAGGCTTGAAGCTTTCTTT. The encoded protein is CATRPRLEAFF.

This chain joins TRBV7-9 and TRBJ1-2; 7 bases line up with TRBD1. V dropped 4 bases and J dropped 1; count of bases not matched to a gene: 9. The CDR3 has 16 residues. CDR1 and CDR2 from the germline V gene are SEHNR and FQNEAQ (reference sequence). For the CDR3, the DNA is TGTGCCAGCAGCTACCCCAGGACAGGCGATAACTATGGCTACACCTTC. It encodes CASSYPRTGDNYGYTF.

This clone was detected a few times. The J gene is TRBJ1-1, the V gene TRBV18, with D perhaps matching TRBD1 (5 bases). Germline lookup yields CDR1 KGHSH and CDR2 LQKENI. The CDR3 is 14 amino acids. Trimming took 3 bases from V and 1 from J, leaving 9 bases between them. CDR3 DNA: TGTGCCAGCTCACCGGGGCAGCAGAACACTGAAGCTTTCTTT. Translated, it gives CASSPGQQNTEAFF.

The V gene is TRBV7-6, the J gene TRBJ1-1; 9 bases map to TRBD1. With V trimmed by 1 base and J by 6 bases, 9 bases remained unmatched. Germline CDR1 is SGHVS and CDR2 is FNYEAQ. This CDR3 is built from 16 residues. The CDR3 loop is CASSLVVGQGWAEAFF. CDR3 DNA sequence: TGTGCCAGCAGCTTAGTTGTCGGACAGGGGTGGGCTGAAGCTTTCTTT.

The chain employs TRBV5-4 and TRBJ1-1; D ambiguous. Germline values: CDR1 SGHNT, CDR2 YYREEE (reference sequence). CDR3 length: 14 amino acids. V lost 3 bases to trimming and J lost 4 bases, with 13 bases between them. DNA for the CDR3: TGTGCCAGCAGCTATACATATAGAGGCACTGAAGCTTTCTTT. It yields the protein CASSYTYRGTEAFF.

This clone showed up just once. This chain uses TRBV5-1 with TRBJ2-3; TRBD2 might be the D (5 bases). The germline V gene has CDR1 SGHRS and CDR2 YFSETQ. The CDR3 runs 13 residues. V lost 4 bases to trimming and J lost 5 bases, with 11 bases between them. Here the CDR3 DNA reads TGCGCCAGCAGCACCCTCGCGGGAGATACGCAGTATTTT. This translates into CASSTLAGDTQYF.

V and J are TRBV4-1 and TRBJ2-7; D possibly corresponds to TRBD2 (6 bases). Germline V gene sequence: CDR1 MGHRA, CDR2 YSYEKL. V shed 0 bases and J shed 1 base, with 13 bases lying between them. The CDR3 sequence is 16 residues long. CDR3 region: CASSQDREFRSYEQYF. The CDR3 DNA sequence: TGCGCCAGCAGCCAAGATCGGGAGTTCAGATCCTACGAGCAGTACTTC.

The chain joins TRBV6-4 to TRBJ2-1; D call uncertain. This CDR3 comprises 16 residues. V shed 0 bases and J shed 6 bases, with 15 bases lying between them. CDR1 and CDR2 from the germline V gene are MRHNA and SNTAGT. The DNA for the CDR3 is TGTGCCAGCAGTGACTCGGGCGCACTTACATTCAATGAGCAGTTCTTC. Translating gives CASSDSGALTFNEQFF.

The chain recombines TRBV18 with TRBJ1-2, with no clear D. Germline CDR1 and CDR2: KGHSH and LQKENI. This CDR3 region has 13 residues. The V end was cut by 3 bases, the J end by 6 bases, with 11 bases between. Written as DNA, the CDR3 is TGTGCCAGCTCACCCCAGGAACTGGATGGCTACACCTTC. Protein: CASSPQELDGYTF. The full variable domain, rest sourced from reference TRBV18 and TRBJ1-2, is NAGVMQNPRHLVRRRGQEARLRCSPMKGHSHVYWYRQLPEEGLKFMVYLQKENIIDESGMPKERFSAEFPKEGPSILRIQQVVRGDSAAYFCASSPQELDGYTFGSGTRLTVV.

The V gene is TRBV2, the J gene TRBJ2-1; TRBD2 matches at 11 bases. J was trimmed by 6 bases and V by 4 bases; bases with no gene match: 2. Germline CDR1 SNHLY, CDR2 FYNNEI. This CDR3 contains 14 residues. The CDR3 is CASSASGGFNEQFF. The CDR3 DNA reads TGTGCCAGCAGTGCTAGCGGGGGGTTCAATGAGCAGTTCTTC.

The V gene is TRBV19, the J gene TRBJ2-1; TRBD1 agrees at 9 bases. The CDR3 consists of 13 residues. Trimming removed 11 bases from V and 5 bases from J; junction bases left unmatched: 7. Germline lookup yields CDR1 LNHDA and CDR2 SQIVND (reference sequence). The CDR3: CAVRGQGDNEQFF. The CDR3 DNA reads TGTGCCGTGAGGGGACAGGGTGACAATGAGCAGTTCTTC.

The rearrangement joins TRBV5-1 to TRBJ2-1; 11 nucleotides match TRBD2. The V gene end was trimmed by 4 bases and the J gene end by 7 bases; junction bases not matched to a gene: 7. Germline V CDR1 and CDR2: SGHRS, YFSETQ. The CDR3 is made up of 15 amino acids. The CDR3 reads CASSLSGGAGNEQFF. The CDR3 DNA reads TGCGCCAGCAGCCTTAGCGGGGGGGCTGGTAATGAGCAGTTCTTC.

J is TRBJ2-3 and V is TRBV12-5; 8 bases align to TRBD1. V was clipped by 3 bases and J by 4 bases; unmatched bases: 3. CDR1 and CDR2 (germline): LGHNT, FRNRAP. This CDR3 is built from 14 residues. The CDR3 reads CASGFGTGADTQYF. CDR3 DNA sequence: TGTGCTAGTGGTTTCGGGACAGGCGCAGATACGCAGTATTTT.

The CDR3 nucleotides read TGTGCCAGCAGCGACCGGGACAGGGGGTCGGGCACCTTC. Translation gives CASSDRDRGSGTF. This chain connects TRBV2 to TRBJ1-2, with 11 bases lining up with TRBD1. The CDR3 extends over 13 amino acids. The ends lost 6 bases at V and 13 bases at J; junction bases unmatched: 10. Germline assignment: CDR1 SNHLY and CDR2 FYNNEI. Full variable domain (rest looked up from reference TRBV2 and TRBJ1-2): EPEVTQTPSHQVTQMGQEVILRCVPISNHLYFYWYRQILGQKVEFLVSFYNNEISEKSEIFDDQFSVERPDGSNFTLKIRSTKLEDSAMYFCASSDRDRGSGTFGSGTRLTVV.

CDR3: CASKPGGLDTIYF. In DNA form, the CDR3 reads TGTGCCAGCAAACCAGGGGGTTTGGACACCATATATTTT. This chain connects TRBV6-5 to TRBJ1-3, with 7 bases fitting TRBD1. V lost 7 bases, J lost 8 bases, and 8 bases stayed unmatched. The CDR3 covers 13 residues. Germline CDR1 MNHEY, CDR2 SVGAGI.

The CDR3 sequence: CASSDSIGASTQYF. DNA for the CDR3: TGTGCCAGCAGTGACTCGATTGGGGCCTCAACGCAGTATTTT. V usage is TRBV6-4 and J usage is TRBJ2-3; possible D gene TRBD1, 5 bases. The V end was cut by 0 bases, the J end by 9 bases, with 13 bases between. CDR1 MRHNA and CDR2 SNTAGT come from the germline V gene. The CDR3 length is 14 residues.

In its sample, this clone was seen once. The chain couples TRBV5-1 to TRBJ1-4; TRBD1 matches at 9 bases. This CDR3 is built from 17 residues. The germline V gene has CDR1 SGHRS and CDR2 YFSETQ. Germline trimming cut 2 bases from V and 5 bases from J; bases unmatched to any gene: 10. CDR3 residues: CASSLALWTGENEKLFF. CDR3 DNA: TGCGCCAGCAGCTTAGCCCTGTGGACAGGGGAAAATGAAAAACTGTTTTTT.